The rows below give T cell receptor beta chains drawn from one sample of a study of T cell clones after liver transplantation. TCRdb keeps only in-frame clones here, not all; method: immunoSEQ multiplex PCR. The sample has tens of thousands of clones, 70% to 75% seen once; the top ten hold more than 7.5%. Sequencing was performed on CD4+ T cells from blood, taken at the 22-month timepoint. The receptor source for this set is a human patient who received a liver transplant. The graft donor may be the source of some T cells. Each CDR3 is given with its conserved first and last residue. Fields, in order: V gene, clone size, J gene, D gene, CDR3 DNA, CDR3 protein. D genes are given only for firm matches. For some rows the clone size is stated as once, few or many, or as a class when expanded; others skip it.

V: TRBV7-6
size: .
J: TRBJ1-5
D: .
DNA: TGTGCCAGCAGCTTTACGGACAGCGAGCCCCAGCATTTT
CDR3: CASSFTDSEPQHF

V: TRBV11-3
size: .
J: TRBJ2-2
D: .
DNA: TGTGCCAGCAGCTCTACAGGGTACACCGGGGAGCTGTTTTTT
CDR3: CASSSTGYTGELFF

V: TRBV2
size: .
J: TRBJ1-2
D: .
DNA: TGTGCCAGCAGTGGACTCAACTATGGCTACACCTTC
CDR3: CASSGLNYGYTF

V: TRBV11-3
size: .
J: TRBJ2-2
D: .
DNA: TGTGCCAGCAGCTTAGATGCCAGGATCCCGAACACCGGGGAGCTGTTTTTT
CDR3: CASSLDARIPNTGELFF

V: TRBV10-3
size: .
J: TRBJ2-1
D: TRBD1
DNA: TGTGCCATCAGTGAGTCGAGCGGTGGCAGGGGGCTGAATGAGCAGTTCTTC
CDR3: CAISESSGGRGLNEQFF

V: TRBV5-3
size: .
J: TRBJ1-1
D: .
DNA: TGTGCCAGAAGCCCCGGGTTCCCGAACACTGAAGCTTTCTTT
CDR3: CARSPGFPNTEAFF

V: TRBV14
size: .
J: TRBJ1-6
D: .
DNA: TGTGCCAGCAGCCAATTTGCGGGTTCACCCCTCCACTTT
CDR3: CASSQFAGSPLHF

V: TRBV6-1
size: .
J: TRBJ2-3
D: .
DNA: TGTGCCAGCAGTGAACTTCCCAGGGAGGAGGGCACAGATACGCAGTATTTT
CDR3: CASSELPREEGTDTQYF

V: TRBV19
size: .
J: TRBJ1-3
D: .
DNA: TGTGCCAGCCGAAAGTCTGGAAACACCATATATTTT
CDR3: CASRKSGNTIYF

V: TRBV2
size: .
J: TRBJ2-2
D: .
DNA: TGTGCCAGCAAGCGGGACACTTCGAACACCGGGGAGCTGTTTTTT
CDR3: CASKRDTSNTGELFF

V: TRBV4-2
size: .
J: TRBJ1-5
D: TRBD1
DNA: TGTGCCAGCAGCCAAGATACAGGGGGCCATCAGCCCCAGCATTTT
CDR3: CASSQDTGGHQPQHF

V: TRBV7-2
size: once
J: TRBJ1-1
D: .
DNA: TGTGCCAGCAGCTTAGTAGGTGGCCAGAACACTGAAGCTTTCTTT
CDR3: CASSLVGGQNTEAFF

V: TRBV30
size: .
J: TRBJ1-3
D: .
DNA: TGTGCCTGGAGCGTGGGTCTCGAAAACACCATATATTTT
CDR3: CAWSVGLENTIYF

V: TRBV7-7
size: few
J: TRBJ2-7
D: .
DNA: TGTGCCAGCAGCTTAGATGCGGGCTCCTACGAGCAGTACTTC
CDR3: CASSLDAGSYEQYF

V: TRBV19
size: .
J: TRBJ1-5
D: TRBD1
DNA: TGTGCCAGTAGTGCTCTACCGGGACAGGGTTTCGTTAGCAATCAGCCCCAGCATTTT
CDR3: CASSALPGQGFVSNQPQHF

V: TRBV7-6
size: few
J: TRBJ2-1
D: .
DNA: TGTGCCAGCAGCGACCCAGGGGGGTTTAGGGAGCAGTTCTTC
CDR3: CASSDPGGFREQFF

V: TRBV28
size: few
J: TRBJ2-2
D: .
DNA: TGTGCCAGCAGATTCGGACAGAACACCGGGGAGCTGTTTTTT
CDR3: CASRFGQNTGELFF

V: TRBV28
size: .
J: TRBJ1-5
D: .
DNA: TGTGCCAGCGAACAGGGCAATCAGCCCCAGCATTTT
CDR3: CASEQGNQPQHF

V: TRBV6-6
size: .
J: TRBJ1-5
D: .
DNA: TGTGCCAGCAGTTACTCATTGGATCAGCCCCAGCATTTT
CDR3: CASSYSLDQPQHF

V: TRBV5-8
size: few
J: TRBJ1-3
D: .
DNA: TGTGCCAGCAGCCCTGGACGGCTCTCTGGAAACACCATATATTTT
CDR3: CASSPGRLSGNTIYF

V: TRBV28
size: .
J: TRBJ1-3
D: .
DNA: TGTGCCAGCAGCTCGGGGGACAACACCATATATTTT
CDR3: CASSSGDNTIYF

V: TRBV20-1
size: .
J: TRBJ2-1
D: .
DNA: TGCAGTGCTAGAGCCAGGGATGAGCAGTTCTTC
CDR3: CSARARDEQFF

V: TRBV25-1
size: .
J: TRBJ2-7
D: TRBD2
DNA: TGTGCCAGCAGTGACGAACTAGCGGGGGGCGGTCGGTTCGAGCAGTACTTC
CDR3: CASSDELAGGGRFEQYF

V: TRBV6-5
size: many
J: TRBJ2-7
D: TRBD2
DNA: TGTGCCAGCAGTTACTCTCGGGGGGGCCCGTACTTC
CDR3: CASSYSRGGPYF

V: TRBV5-4
size: .
J: TRBJ2-7
D: .
DNA: TGTGCCAGCAGCCTTGGGTCCAGGGCCGGGGAGCAGTACTTC
CDR3: CASSLGSRAGEQYF

V: TRBV28
size: .
J: TRBJ2-1
D: TRBD2
DNA: TGTGCCAGCAGCCTCGGGACTAGCGGGGGGAATGAGCAGTTCTTC
CDR3: CASSLGTSGGNEQFF

V: TRBV6-6
size: .
J: TRBJ2-3
D: .
DNA: TGTGCCAGCAGTTCGCGACGCGCTAGCACAGATACGCAGTATTTT
CDR3: CASSSRRASTDTQYF

V: TRBV18
size: .
J: TRBJ1-1
D: .
DNA: TGTGCCAGCTCACTGGAGAGACAGGACACGAACACTGAAGCTTTCTTT
CDR3: CASSLERQDTNTEAFF

V: TRBV28
size: .
J: TRBJ2-1
D: TRBD1
DNA: TGTGCCAGCAGTTTAGAGGGACAGTACTACAATGAGCAGTTCTTC
CDR3: CASSLEGQYYNEQFF

V: TRBV7-2
size: once
J: TRBJ2-2
D: .
DNA: TGTGCCAGCAGCTTTGCCGGGACACACACCGGGGAGCTGTTTTTT
CDR3: CASSFAGTHTGELFF

V: TRBV27
size: .
J: TRBJ2-6
D: .
DNA: TGTGCCAGCAGTTTATTGTCTGGGAATGTGGCTGGGGCCAACGTCCTGACTTTC
CDR3: CASSLLSGNVAGANVLTF

V: TRBV5-4
size: .
J: TRBJ2-7
D: TRBD1
DNA: TGTGCCAGCAGCTTGGATACACCGGGACAGGGGGACTTC
CDR3: CASSLDTPGQGDF

V: TRBV5-1
size: .
J: TRBJ1-1
D: .
DNA: TGCGCCAGCAGCTTGGACAGTCCTATGAACACTGAAGCTTTCTTT
CDR3: CASSLDSPMNTEAFF

V: TRBV7-9
size: .
J: TRBJ1-4
D: .
DNA: TGTGCCAGCAGCTTAGAATCTTCCGGGGGAAAACTGTTTTTT
CDR3: CASSLESSGGKLFF

V: TRBV5-5
size: .
J: TRBJ1-3
D: TRBD1
DNA: TGTGCCAGCAGTTGGGACAGGGGGATCTCTGGAAACACCATATATTTT
CDR3: CASSWDRGISGNTIYF

V: TRBV7-6
size: .
J: TRBJ1-2
D: .
DNA: TGTGCCAGCAGCTTAGACGAACAGGGTGGCGGCTACACCTTC
CDR3: CASSLDEQGGGYTF

V: TRBV2
size: .
J: TRBJ2-7
D: .
DNA: TGTGCCAGCAGTAAAGAGAGGAGCTCCTACGAGCAGTACTTC
CDR3: CASSKERSSYEQYF

V: TRBV13
size: .
J: TRBJ2-5
D: .
DNA: TGTGCCAGCAGCGCCCAAGAGACCCAGTACTTC
CDR3: CASSAQETQYF

V: TRBV9
size: .
J: TRBJ2-7
D: .
DNA: TGTGCCAGCAGCGTGACTGGGAATGGCGAGCAGTACTTC
CDR3: CASSVTGNGEQYF

V: TRBV5-1
size: .
J: TRBJ2-3
D: TRBD2
DNA: TGCGCCAGCAGCCAAAGGGGGACTAGCGCAGATACGCAGTATTTT
CDR3: CASSQRGTSADTQYF

V: TRBV4-1
size: .
J: TRBJ1-2
D: .
DNA: TGCGCCAGCAGCCATATAGAACCAAATGGCTACACCTTC
CDR3: CASSHIEPNGYTF

V: TRBV7-9
size: .
J: TRBJ2-5
D: TRBD2
DNA: TGTGCCAGCAGCGTAGCGGGGGGCCCCGAGACCCAGTACTTC
CDR3: CASSVAGGPETQYF

V: TRBV2
size: .
J: TRBJ2-7
D: .
DNA: TGTGCCAGCATCCGGGGACCGTATTACGAGCAGTACTTC
CDR3: CASIRGPYYEQYF